The clone carrying this T cell receptor (beta chain) was detected a few times. Antigen: not known. The data were taken from a study of response to subunit inactivated influenza vaccine. Findings and caveats of the study: Authors suggested each seasonal flu vaccination may recruit only limited numbers of new T cells.

This CDR3 has 16 amino acids. V shed 4 bases and J 0 bases; nucleotides not matched to a gene: 9. Looked up from germline, CDR1 is SGHRS and CDR2 is YFSETQ. TCRdb fed the RT-PCR reads into MiXCR, producing one record per CDR3 protein. The sample lists about 520,000 distinct CDR3 sequences; less than 7.5% were seen once. The sequences come from PBMCs from blood, collected about 24 months after vaccination. J is TRBJ1-1 and V is TRBV5-1, with 7 bases identical to TRBD1. The sequence derives from a man between 50 and 75 years old who received an inactivated influenza vaccine. This CDR3 is CASSKGQEGMNTEAFF. In DNA form, the CDR3 reads TGCGCCAGCAGCAAAGGACAGGAAGGCATGAACACTGAAGCTTTCTTT.